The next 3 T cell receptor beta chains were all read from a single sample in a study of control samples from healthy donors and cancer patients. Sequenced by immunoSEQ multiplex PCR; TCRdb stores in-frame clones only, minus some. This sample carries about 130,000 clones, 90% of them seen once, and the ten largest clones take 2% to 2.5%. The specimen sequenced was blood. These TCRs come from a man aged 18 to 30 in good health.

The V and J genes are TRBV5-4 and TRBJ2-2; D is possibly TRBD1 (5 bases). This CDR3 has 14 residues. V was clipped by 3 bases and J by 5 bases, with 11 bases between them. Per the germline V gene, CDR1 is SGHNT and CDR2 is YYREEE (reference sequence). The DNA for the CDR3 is TGTGCCAGCAGCTCCTTAGGGGAAACCGGGGAGCTGTTTTTT. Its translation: CASSSLGETGELFF.

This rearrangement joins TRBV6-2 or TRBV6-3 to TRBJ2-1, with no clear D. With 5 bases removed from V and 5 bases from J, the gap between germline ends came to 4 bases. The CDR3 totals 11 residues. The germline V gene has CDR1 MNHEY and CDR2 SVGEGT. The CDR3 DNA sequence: TGTGCCAGCAGTAGACACAATGAGCAGTTCTTC. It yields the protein CASSRHNEQFF.

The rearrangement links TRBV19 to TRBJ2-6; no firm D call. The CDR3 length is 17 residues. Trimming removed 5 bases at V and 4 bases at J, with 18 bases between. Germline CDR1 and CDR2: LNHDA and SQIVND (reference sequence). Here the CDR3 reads CASSRVPGSRGANVLTF. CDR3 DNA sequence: TGTGCCAGTAGTCGAGTGCCAGGATCAAGAGGGGCCAACGTCCTGACTTTC.